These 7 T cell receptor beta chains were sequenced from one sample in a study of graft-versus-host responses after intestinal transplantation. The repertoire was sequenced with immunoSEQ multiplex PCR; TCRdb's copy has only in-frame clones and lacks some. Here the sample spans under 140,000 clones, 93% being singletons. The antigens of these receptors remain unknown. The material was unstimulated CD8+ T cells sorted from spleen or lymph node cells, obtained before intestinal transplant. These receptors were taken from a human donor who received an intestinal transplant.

Here the CDR3 reads CASSSMALSEQYF. CDR3 bases: TGTGCCAGCAGCTCCATGGCCCTCTCCGAGCAGTACTTC. V gene TRBV7-2 combines with J gene TRBJ2-7; D ambiguous. In germline, CDR1 is SGHTA, CDR2 FQGNSA. Trimming shortened V by 4 bases and J by 6 bases, and 13 bases separated the two germline ends. This CDR3 spans 13 amino acids.

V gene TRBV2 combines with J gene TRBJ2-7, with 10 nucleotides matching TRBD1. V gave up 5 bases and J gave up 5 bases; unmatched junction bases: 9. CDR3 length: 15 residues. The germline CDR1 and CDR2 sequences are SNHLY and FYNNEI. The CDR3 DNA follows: TGTGCCAGCAGTCCCCGACAGGGGGCAGTGAACGAGCAGTACTTC. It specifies CASSPRQGAVNEQYF. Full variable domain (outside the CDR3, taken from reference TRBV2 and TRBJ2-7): EPEVTQTPSHQVTQMGQEVILRCVPISNHLYFYWYRQILGQKVEFLVSFYNNEISEKSEIFDDQFSVERPDGSNFTLKIRSTKLEDSAMYFCASSPRQGAVNEQYFGPGTRLTVT.

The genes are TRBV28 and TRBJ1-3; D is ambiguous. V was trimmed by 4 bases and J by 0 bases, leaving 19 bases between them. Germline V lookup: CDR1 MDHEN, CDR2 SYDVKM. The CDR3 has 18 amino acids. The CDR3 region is CASSSSVRMDDSGNTIYF. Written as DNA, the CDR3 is TGTGCCAGCAGTTCATCCGTAAGGATGGATGACTCTGGAAACACCATATATTTT. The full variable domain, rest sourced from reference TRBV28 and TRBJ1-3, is DVKVTQSSRYLVKRTGEKVFLECVQDMDHENMFWYRQDPGLGLRLIYFSYDVKMKEKGDIPEGYSVSREKKERFSLILESASTNQTSMYLCASSSSVRMDDSGNTIYFGEGSWLTVV.

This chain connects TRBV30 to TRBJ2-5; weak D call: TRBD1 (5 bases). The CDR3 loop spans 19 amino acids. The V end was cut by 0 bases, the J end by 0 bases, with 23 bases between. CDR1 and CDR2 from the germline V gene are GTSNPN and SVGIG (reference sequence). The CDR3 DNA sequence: TGTGCCTGGAGTGTACGGTTTTCGATGGCAGGGCAGTACCAAGAGACCCAGTACTTC. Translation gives CAWSVRFSMAGQYQETQYF.

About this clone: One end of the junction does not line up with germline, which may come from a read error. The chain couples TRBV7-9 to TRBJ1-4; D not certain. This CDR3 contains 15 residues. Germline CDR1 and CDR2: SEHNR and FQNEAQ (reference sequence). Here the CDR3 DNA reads TGTGCCAGCAGTCCCTACAGCGGACCTAAGGAAAAACTGTTTTTT. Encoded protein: CASSPYSGPKEKLFF.

The CDR3 region is CASQAGAGGYTF. In DNA form, the CDR3 reads TGTGCCTCCCAGGCAGGGGCGGGTGGCTACACCTTC. The chain combines TRBV30 with TRBJ1-2; maybe TRBD1 (6 bases). The germline V gene has CDR1 GTSNPN and CDR2 SVGIG (reference sequence). The ends were cut back, 7 bases at V and 7 bases at J, with 16 bases in the middle. This CDR3 is 12 amino acids long.

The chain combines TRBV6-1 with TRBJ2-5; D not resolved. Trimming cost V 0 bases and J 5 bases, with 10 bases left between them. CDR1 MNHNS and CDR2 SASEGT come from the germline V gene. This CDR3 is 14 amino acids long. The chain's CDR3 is CASSEASSRETQYF. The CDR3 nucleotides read TGTGCCAGCAGTGAAGCTTCAAGCCGGGAGACCCAGTACTTC.